The 9 T cell receptor beta chains given below trace back to one sample, sequenced in a study of blood T cell repertoires in COVID-19. The protocol was immunoSEQ multiplex PCR, while the TCRdb copy is restricted to in-frame clones and leaves out a portion. The sample has 310,000 or so clones, just over 90% seen once. The sample was peripheral blood. The receptors here all came from a woman under 40 with COVID-19, enrolled during active disease.

The CDR3 region is CASSSEDQPQHF. The CDR3 region has the DNA TGTGCCAGCTCCAGTGAAGATCAGCCCCAGCATTTT. The chain is built from TRBV18 and TRBJ1-5; no firm D call. CDR1 and CDR2 (germline): KGHSH, LQKENI. CDR3 size: 12 residues. Trimming shortened V by 6 bases and J by 5 bases, and 8 bases separated the two germline ends. Supplemented by reference TRBV18 and TRBJ1-5, the full variable domain reads NAGVMQNPRHLVRRRGQEARLRCSPMKGHSHVYWYRQLPEEGLKFMVYLQKENIIDESGMPKERFSAEFPKEGPSILRIQQVVRGDSAAYFCASSSEDQPQHFGDGTRLSIL.

The J gene is TRBJ2-7, the V gene TRBV7-9; TRBD1 aligns across 8 bases. Germline V gives CDR1 SEHNR, CDR2 FQNEAQ (reference sequence). The CDR3 is made up of 15 amino acids. V dropped 2 bases and J dropped 4; count of bases not matched to a gene: 7. The CDR3 sequence: CASSLSGTGGYEQYF. DNA of the CDR3: TGTGCCAGCAGCTTATCCGGGACAGGAGGGTACGAGCAGTACTTC. Based on the CDR3 plus reference TRBV7-9 and TRBJ2-7, the full variable domain is DTGVSQNPRHKITKRGQNVTFRCDPISEHNRLYWYRQTLGQGPEFLTYFQNEAQLEKSRLLSDRFSAERPKGSFSTLEIQRTEQGDSAMYLCASSLSGTGGYEQYFGPGTRLTVT.

In its sample, this clone was seen a few times. The chain carries TRBV28 and TRBJ2-7, with 8 positions matching TRBD1. CDR1 is MDHEN and CDR2 is SYDVKM in the germline V gene. This CDR3 region has 12 residues. The V segment lost 5 bases and the J segment 4 bases; nucleotides outside the gene matches: 1. The CDR3 region has the DNA TGTGCCAGCAGTGACAGGGGATACGAGCAGTACTTC. This codes for CASSDRGYEQYF.

The chain is built from TRBV5-1 and TRBJ1-2; D gene uncertain. This CDR3 spans 13 amino acids. Trimming removed 0 bases at V and 4 bases at J, with 7 bases between. CDR1 is SGHRS and CDR2 is YFSETQ in the germline V gene. Here the CDR3 DNA reads TGCGCCAGCAGCTTGGATGGGCTCTATGGCTACACCTTC. Its translation is CASSLDGLYGYTF.

V and J are TRBV5-4 and TRBJ2-2; weak D call: TRBD1 (5 bases). This CDR3 has 15 residues. The germline CDR1 and CDR2 sequences are SGHNT and YYREEE (reference sequence). V was pared by 2 bases and J by 3 bases, with 11 bases between. CDR3 sequence reads: CASSFKGDYTGELFF. CDR3 bases: TGTGCCAGCAGCTTCAAAGGGGATTACACCGGGGAGCTGTTTTTT. The variable domain in full, completed from reference TRBV5-4 and TRBJ2-2, reads ETGVTQSPTHLIKTRGQQVTLRCSSQSGHNTVSWYQQALGQGPQFIFQYYREEENGRGNFPPRFSGLQFPNYSSELNVNALELDDSALYLCASSFKGDYTGELFFGEGSRLTVL.

The chain links TRBV27 to TRBJ1-5; D is perhaps TRBD1 (5 bases). The CDR3 spans 15 residues. V gave up 0 bases and J gave up 1 base, with 7 bases separating them. CDR1 and CDR2 (germline): MNHEY, SMNVEV (reference sequence). CDR3 residues: CASSLSRQSNQPQHF. CDR3 sequence (DNA): TGTGCCAGCAGTTTATCCAGACAGAGCAATCAGCCCCAGCATTTT.

The chain uses TRBV6-5 and TRBJ2-7; 7 bases align to TRBD2. With 4 bases clipped from V and 1 base from J, the junction kept 4 bases outside the gene matches. Germline V CDR1 and CDR2: MNHEY, SVGAGI. The CDR3 covers 14 residues. This CDR3 is CASSSGGGSYEQYF. The CDR3 DNA sequence: TGTGCCAGCAGTTCTGGCGGGGGATCCTACGAGCAGTACTTC.

The CDR3 here is CASSPPRDRGYEQYF. In nucleotides, the CDR3 is TGTGCCAGCAGCCCGCCACGGGACAGGGGCTACGAGCAGTACTTC. The chain uses TRBV7-9 and TRBJ2-7; 10 bases are a match to TRBD1. The CDR3 spans 15 residues. CDR1 and CDR2 (germline): SEHNR, FQNEAQ (reference sequence). Germline trimming cut 5 bases from V and 3 bases from J; bases unmatched to any gene: 7.

The genes are TRBV7-3 and TRBJ2-1; perhaps TRBD2 as D (5 bases). The CDR3 is made up of 14 amino acids. CDR1 is SGHTA and CDR2 is FQGTGA in the germline V gene. Trimming shortened V by 6 bases and J by 7 bases, and 16 bases separated the two germline ends. The CDR3 spells CASRMEEMGNEQFF. The CDR3 DNA is TGTGCCAGCAGAATGGAGGAGATGGGTAATGAGCAGTTCTTC.